These 21 T cell receptor beta chains were sequenced from one sample in a study. TCRdb processed the reads anew with MiXCR; each CDR3 protein has one entry. The sample holds 12,000 to 15,000 distinct CDR3 sequences, approximately 34% seen once. Sequencing was done on a sample of blood. Receptor source: a human donor.

This clonotype was recorded at least ten times. The rearrangement uses TRBV7-9 and TRBJ2-7; no clear D. The CDR3 loop spans 15 amino acids. Trimming stripped 5 bases from V and 3 bases from J, with 17 bases between. Germline V gene sequence: CDR1 SEHNR, CDR2 FQNEAQ (reference sequence). CDR3 DNA: TGTGCCAGCAGCCCCCGACTCACTCCCAGCTACGAGCAGTACTTC. Translation gives CASSPRLTPSYEQYF.

This clonotype was seen a few times. The chain combines TRBV4-2 with TRBJ2-7; TRBD2 agrees at 9 bases. J lost 4 bases, V lost 4 bases, and 5 bases had no gene match. CDR1 is LGHNA and CDR2 is YNFKEQ in the germline V gene. The length of the CDR3 is 14 residues. DNA of the CDR3: TGTGCCAGCAGCCGCCGGACTAGCGAGTACGAGCAGTACTTC. Protein product: CASSRRTSEYEQYF.

Comment on this clonotype: The CDR3 does not end in the conserved phenylalanine or tryptophan, so this is likely a read error. The rearrangement uses TRBV4-2 and TRBJ1-2; 10 bases fit TRBD1. The germline gives CDR1 LGHNA, CDR2 YNFKEQ. The CDR3 runs 18 residues. J gave up 2 bases and V 3 bases, and 12 bases lay outside the gene matches. CDR3: CASSQVVDRGNPNYGYTL. Here the CDR3 DNA reads TGTGCCAGCAGCCAGGTCGTGGACAGGGGGAACCCCAACTATGGCTACACCCTC.

The V and J genes are TRBV4-1 and TRBJ2-7, with 12 nucleotides matching TRBD2. With V trimmed by 4 bases and J by 0 bases, 10 bases remained unmatched. Germline V gene sequence: CDR1 MGHRA, CDR2 YSYEKL. This CDR3 region has 18 residues. CDR3 loop: CASSRGGLAGGASYEQYF. DNA of the CDR3: TGCGCCAGCAGCCGTGGCGGGCTAGCGGGAGGGGCCTCCTACGAGCAGTACTTC.

Ten or more counts support this clonotype. This rearrangement joins TRBV18 to TRBJ2-1; D could derive from TRBD1 or TRBD2 (5 bases each). The CDR3 extends over 15 amino acids. From germline, CDR1 is KGHSH and CDR2 LQKENI. The germline V and J ends were trimmed by 8 bases and 0 bases, with 14 bases remaining between them. The CDR3: CASGTAESSYNEQFF. The CDR3 region has the DNA TGTGCCAGCGGGACGGCGGAGAGCTCCTACAATGAGCAGTTCTTC. The variable domain in full, with the rest retrieved from reference TRBV18 and TRBJ2-1, is NAGVMQNPRHLVRRRGQEARLRCSPMKGHSHVYWYRQLPEEGLKFMVYLQKENIIDESGMPKERFSAEFPKEGPSILRIQQVVRGDSAAYFCASGTAESSYNEQFFGPGTRLTVL.

The rearrangement uses TRBV27 and TRBJ2-1; TRBD2 is a possible D gene (5 bases). This CDR3 spans 13 amino acids. Germline CDR1 is MNHEY and CDR2 is SMNVEV (reference sequence). V was pared by 2 bases and J by 5 bases, with 7 bases between. CDR3 sequence reads: CASSLQEDNEQFF. The CDR3 DNA is TGTGCCAGCAGTTTACAGGAGGACAATGAGCAGTTCTTC.

This clonotype was counted at least ten times. The rearrangement links TRBV29-1 to TRBJ2-3; 8 bases match TRBD1. Germline lookup yields CDR1 SQVTM and CDR2 ANQGSEA. The trim removed 4 bases at V and 7 bases at J, leaving 10 bases unmatched. CDR3 length: 14 residues. This chain's CDR3 is CSVAGQGASYTQYF. For the CDR3, the DNA is TGCAGCGTTGCAGGGCAGGGGGCGAGTTATACGCAGTATTTT.

This clonotype was observed at least ten times. DNA for the CDR3: TGTGCCAGCAGCCAAGTGGGACTAGCGGGAGGCTCCTACAATGAGCAGTTCTTC. Amino acid sequence: CASSQVGLAGGSYNEQFF. The V and J genes are TRBV4-2 and TRBJ2-1, with 15 bases identical to TRBD2. The CDR3 sequence is 18 residues long. From germline, CDR1 is LGHNA and CDR2 YNFKEQ. The trim removed 1 base at V and 0 bases at J, leaving 1 base unmatched.

This clonotype was found many times. The chain links TRBV4-3 to TRBJ2-2; the match to TRBD1 covers 9 bases. This CDR3 contains 15 residues. The J segment lost 0 bases and the V segment lost 6 bases, leaving 2 bases of the junction unmatched. CDR1 is LGHNA, CDR2 YSLEER, per germline. In DNA, the CDR3 is TGCGCCAGCAGTCGACAGGGGGCGAACACCGGGGAGCTGTTTTTT. It translates to CASSRQGANTGELFF.

By its share, this clonotype is medium-sized. The chain carries TRBV30 and TRBJ2-3; D perhaps matches TRBD2 (7 bases). From germline, CDR1 is GTSNPN and CDR2 SVGIG (reference sequence). Trimming pared 4 bases from V and 0 bases from J, leaving 11 bases between. The CDR3 is 14 residues long. CDR3 in amino acids: CAWKQGGSTDTQYF. For the CDR3, the DNA is TGTGCCTGGAAACAGGGAGGGAGCACAGATACGCAGTATTTT.

This sequence joins TRBV4-3 and TRBJ1-3; perhaps TRBD1 as D (6 bases). Germline V lookup: CDR1 LGHNA, CDR2 YSLEER. CDR3 length: 18 amino acids. V was clipped by 4 bases and J by 4 bases, with 23 bases between them. Written as DNA, the CDR3 is TGCGCCAGCAGCCTATACCCTGCAGGGGAGAGAGGAGGAAACACCATATATTTT. It codes for CASSLYPAGERGGNTIYF.

In its sample, this clonotype ranks as medium-sized. The chain has TRBV5-1 and TRBJ2-3, with 7 bases that match TRBD2. V was pared by 2 bases and J by 4 bases, with 10 bases of the junction left unmatched. Germline V gene lookup returns CDR1 SGHRS and CDR2 YFSETQ. This CDR3 has 16 residues. The CDR3 region is CASSLGTGGVADTQYF. CDR3 in DNA: TGCGCCAGCAGCTTAGGGACGGGAGGTGTAGCAGATACGCAGTATTTT.

Within the sample, this clonotype is medium-sized. The chain employs TRBV30 and TRBJ2-7, with D tentatively TRBD2 (7 bases). The V and J ends lost 0 bases and 3 bases respectively, with 15 bases between them. Germline V lookup: CDR1 GTSNPN, CDR2 SVGIG (reference sequence). The CDR3 is 15 residues long. As DNA, the CDR3 is TGTGCCTGGAGTGTACAGGGCGGGAGTGTCTACGAGCAGTACTTC. Translating gives CAWSVQGGSVYEQYF.

This clonotype was counted ten times or more. V usage is TRBV28 and J usage is TRBJ1-4; weak D call: TRBD1 (6 bases). Looked up from germline, CDR1 is MDHEN and CDR2 is SYDVKM. This CDR3 has 14 residues. V lost 4 bases and J lost 3, with 9 bases in between. CDR3: CASSSTGANEKLFF. CDR3 DNA: TGTGCCAGCAGTTCGACAGGAGCTAATGAAAAACTGTTTTTT.

Comments on this clonotype: A read error may account for a junction end that differs from germline. The chain employs TRBV4-3 and TRBJ1-5; no clear D. From germline, CDR1 is LGHNA and CDR2 YSLEER. The length of the CDR3 is 18 residues. DNA of the CDR3: TGCGCCAGCAGCCAAGACCTATCTAGCGGGAGAGGCAATGAGCCCCAGCATTTT. It encodes CASSQDLSSGRGNEPQHF.

This chain links TRBV30 with TRBJ2-1; D is undetermined. Germline V gives CDR1 GTSNPN, CDR2 SVGIG (reference sequence). V gave up 3 bases and J gave up 7 bases, with 4 bases separating them. The CDR3 extends over 10 amino acids. CDR3 sequence (DNA): TGTGCCTGGAGGGTGAATGAGCAGTTCTTC. It codes for CAWRVNEQFF.

This clonotype is termed medium-sized (0.01 to 0.1%). J is TRBJ2-7 and V is TRBV30; 8 bases agree with TRBD1. V lost 4 bases, J lost 3 bases, and 8 bases stayed unmatched. Germline assignment: CDR1 GTSNPN and CDR2 SVGIG (reference sequence). CDR3 size: 14 residues. The CDR3: CAWNGQGANYEQYF. CDR3 DNA sequence: TGTGCCTGGAACGGTCAGGGGGCGAACTACGAGCAGTACTTC.

This clonotype came up many times. This chain connects TRBV4-3 to TRBJ2-2; D call uncertain. The CDR3 loop spans 19 amino acids. The ends were cut back, 7 bases at V and 2 bases at J, with 26 bases in the middle. CDR1 and CDR2 from the germline V gene are LGHNA and YSLEER. CDR3 bases: TGCGCCAGCACCTTACCCCCATTTTTCAGTATTGGAAACACCGGGGAGCTGTTTTTT. As protein: CASTLPPFFSIGNTGELFF.

J is TRBJ2-7 and V is TRBV5-1; 11 nucleotides agree with TRBD2. Germline V lookup: CDR1 SGHRS, CDR2 YFSETQ. The CDR3 length is 16 residues. With 0 bases clipped from V and 6 bases from J, the junction kept 8 bases outside the gene matches. The CDR3 coding sequence is TGCGCCAGCAGCTTGGAGGGGGTAGCGGGAGGGCGCGAGCAGTACTTC. Translation: CASSLEGVAGGREQYF. Filled out from reference TRBV5-1 and TRBJ2-7, the complete variable domain reads KAGVTQTPRYLIKTRGQQVTLSCSPISGHRSVSWYQQTPGQGLQFLFEYFSETQRNKGNFPGRFSGRQFSNSRSEMNVSTLELGDSALYLCASSLEGVAGGREQYFGPGTRLTVT.

By share of the sample, this clonotype is medium-sized. This sequence joins TRBV7-3 and TRBJ1-2; possible D gene TRBD1, 6 bases. V lost 5 bases, J lost 8 bases, and 21 bases lay in between. The CDR3 totals 15 residues. Germline CDR1 and CDR2: SGHTA and FQGTGA. CDR3 in amino acids: CASSPHGTSGQGYTF. CDR3 nucleotides: TGTGCCAGCAGCCCCCATGGGACATCCGGACAGGGCTACACCTTC.

About this clonotype: This may be a read error: a much more frequent sequence differs by one nucleotide. The V and J genes are TRBV4-3 and TRBJ2-1; 7 nucleotides agree with TRBD2. There are 15 residues in the CDR3. The V gene end was trimmed by 1 base and the J gene end by 10 bases; junction bases not matched to a gene: 10. Looked up from germline, CDR1 is LGHNA and CDR2 is YSLEER. The CDR3 here is CASSQGGGISHEQFF. The DNA for the CDR3 is TGCGCCAGCAGCCAAGGGGGAGGGATAAGCCACGAGCAGTTCTTC.